The TCR beta chain described here comes from a study of blood T cell repertoires in COVID-19. Across the study: Sites across the United States, Italy and Spain contributed samples from acute and convalescent COVID-19. PBMCs, B-cell-depleted T cells, or T cells were the source of the cDNA or gDNA that made up the material.

This clone appeared a single time. The authors' processing: Estimated nucleated cell counts came from reference gene primer amplification. Repertoires were generated with immunoSEQ multiplex PCR, while TCRdb's copy carries only in-frame clones and drops some. D and trimming come from the DNA, and the V and J calls and clone size come from that table. The data contain 200,000 to 250,000 clones, 82% of them seen just once; the ten biggest clones take up 3% to 4%. CDR3 length: 16 residues. The V gene's germline CDR1 is SGHAT and CDR2 FQNNGV. The V segment lost 4 bases and the J segment 3 bases; nucleotides outside the gene matches: 11.

The receptor was isolated from a woman of 80 years or more with acute or convalescent COVID-19. The chain uses TRBV11-2 and TRBJ1-1, with TRBD1 identical over 7 bases. The sequenced sample consisted of peripheral blood. This CDR3 reads CASSSRQGLPYTEAFF. The CDR3 DNA follows: TGTGCCAGCAGCTCTCGACAGGGATTGCCTTACACTGAAGCTTTCTTT.